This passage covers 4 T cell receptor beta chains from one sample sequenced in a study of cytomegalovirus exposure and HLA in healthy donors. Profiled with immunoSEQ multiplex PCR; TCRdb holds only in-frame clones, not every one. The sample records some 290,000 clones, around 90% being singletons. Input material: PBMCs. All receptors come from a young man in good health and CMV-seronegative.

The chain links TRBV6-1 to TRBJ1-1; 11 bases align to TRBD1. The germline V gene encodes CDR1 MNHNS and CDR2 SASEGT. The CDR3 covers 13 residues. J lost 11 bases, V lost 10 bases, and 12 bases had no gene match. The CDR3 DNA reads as TGTGCCACTCTCGGACAGGGGGCCCCTTTTGCTTTCTTT. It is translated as CATLGQGAPFAFF.

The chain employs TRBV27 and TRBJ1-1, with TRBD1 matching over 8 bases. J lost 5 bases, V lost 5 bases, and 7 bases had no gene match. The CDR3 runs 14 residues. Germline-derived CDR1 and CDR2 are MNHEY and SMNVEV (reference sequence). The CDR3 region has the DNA TGTGCCAGCAGTCAAGGACAGGGCTGGACTGAAGCTTTCTTT. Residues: CASSQGQGWTEAFF.

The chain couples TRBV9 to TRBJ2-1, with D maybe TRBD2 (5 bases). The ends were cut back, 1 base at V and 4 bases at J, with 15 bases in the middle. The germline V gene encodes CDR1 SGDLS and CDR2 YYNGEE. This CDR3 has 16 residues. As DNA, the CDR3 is TGTGCCAGCAGCGTAAGAGGGTTGGGGTTTTACAATGAGCAGTTCTTC. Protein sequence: CASSVRGLGFYNEQFF.

CDR3 sequence (DNA): TGTGCCAGCAGCCCCCAGGGGGGTGACTATGGCTACACCTTC. Translation: CASSPQGGDYGYTF. The chain uses TRBV7-2 and TRBJ1-2; 7 positions match TRBD1. The CDR3 spans 14 residues. V gave up 5 bases and J gave up 3 bases; unmatched junction bases: 6. Germline CDR1 and CDR2: SGHTA and FQGNSA.